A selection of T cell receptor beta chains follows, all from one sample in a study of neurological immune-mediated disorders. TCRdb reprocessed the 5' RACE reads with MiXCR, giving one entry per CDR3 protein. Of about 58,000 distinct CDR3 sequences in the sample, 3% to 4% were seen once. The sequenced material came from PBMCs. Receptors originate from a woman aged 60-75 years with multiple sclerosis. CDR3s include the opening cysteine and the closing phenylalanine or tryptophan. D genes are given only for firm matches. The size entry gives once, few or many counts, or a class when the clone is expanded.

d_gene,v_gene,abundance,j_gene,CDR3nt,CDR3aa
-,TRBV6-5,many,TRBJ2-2,TGTGCCAGCAGTTCTACCAGGGGCGACACCGGGGAGCTGTTTTTT,CASSSTRGDTGELFF
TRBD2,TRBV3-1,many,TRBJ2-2,TGTGCCAGCAGCCAAGAAATTCGGCTAGCGGGTAACACCGGGGAGCTGTTTTTT,CASSQEIRLAGNTGELFF
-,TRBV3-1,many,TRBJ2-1,TGTGCCAGCAGCCAGGGGATAAGCTCCTACAATGAGCAGTTCTTC,CASSQGISSYNEQFF
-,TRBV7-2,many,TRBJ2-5,TGTGCCAGCAGCTTAGTGTCGGGGGCCGGGGAGACCCAGTACTTC,CASSLVSGAGETQYF
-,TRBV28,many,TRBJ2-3,TGTGCCAGCAGTTTATTGGGGGACTGGTTCACAGATACGCAGTATTTT,CASSLLGDWFTDTQYF
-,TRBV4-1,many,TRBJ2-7,TGCGCCAGCAGCCAAGTCCCCGGGGCGCGGACGAACTACGAGCAGTACTTC,CASSQVPGARTNYEQYF
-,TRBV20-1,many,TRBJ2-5,TGCAGTGCTAGAGAGACTAAGGCGGCAGAGACCCAGTACTTC,CSARETKAAETQYF
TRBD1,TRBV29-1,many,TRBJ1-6,TGCAGCGCCCTGGTAGGGGGCCTTAATTCACCCCTCCACTTT,CSALVGGLNSPLHF
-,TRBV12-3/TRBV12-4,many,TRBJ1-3,TGTGCCAGCAGTTTTGGGGCCGATTCAGGAAACACCATATATTTT,CASSFGADSGNTIYF
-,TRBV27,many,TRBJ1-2,TGTGCCAGCTCCACCGGCAGGGCAGTTCTTAACTATGGCTACACCTTC,CASSTGRAVLNYGYTF
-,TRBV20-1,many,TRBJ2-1,TGCAGTGCCGGGAGTCGATACAATGAGCAGTTCTTC,CSAGSRYNEQFF
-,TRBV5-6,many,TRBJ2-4,TGTGCCAGCAGCTTGATGGGTCTCAGAAACATTCAGTACTTC,CASSLMGLRNIQYF
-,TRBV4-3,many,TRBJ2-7,TGCGCCAGCAGCCAAGATATGGGGATCCACGAGCAGTACTTC,CASSQDMGIHEQYF
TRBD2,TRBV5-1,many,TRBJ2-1,TGCGCCAGCAGCAGCCTCGAGCGGGGGGTTGAGCAGTTCTTC,CASSSLERGVEQFF
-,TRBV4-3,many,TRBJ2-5,TGCGCCAGCAGCCAAGATGCGGTCCCGGGTGGAGAGACCCAGTACTTC,CASSQDAVPGGETQYF
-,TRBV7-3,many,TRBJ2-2,TGTGCCAGCAGCCCTGGGGGATCCGGGGAGCTGTTTTTT,CASSPGGSGELFF